The present T cell receptor beta chain was sequenced within a study of glioma-infiltrating T cells (dated by TCRdb to 2016 to 2017). For context, the study as a whole: Glioma tissue, non-neoplastic brain tissue and matched peripheral blood mononuclear cells were used as sources from which TCR alpha- and beta-chain repertoires were sequenced. To measure divergence between tissue and blood T-cell populations, each tissue-infiltrating repertoire was compared with the peripheral blood repertoire of the same patient. The paired cohort comprised three low-grade glioma patients, 8 or 9 primary glioblastoma patients and three non-glioma patients contributing non-neoplastic brain tissue.

In its sample, this clonotype was seen many times. The specificity of this receptor is unknown. No per-base quality is available; no much larger clone lies one base away. The full study reports these points: Tissue and blood shared very few CDR3 sequences, a result attributed to high CDR3 diversity and limited sampling. The group comparisons were based on small numbers of patients: three non-neoplastic, three low-grade glioma and several glioblastoma patients. VJ-independent divergence between tissue and blood was below expectation in non-neoplastic patients but above expectation in all gliomas, especially low-grade gliomas.

The CDR3 spans 16 residues, from the cysteine through the phenylalanine. The entry retains the CDR3 DNA only, 48 bases that are in frame from base 1. Between the V and J ends, shortened by 6 bases and 2 bases respectively, the junction contains 17 bases. TCR alpha and beta CDR3 regions were amplified with the iRepertoire nested amplicon-rescue multiplex PCR (arm-PCR) platform from RNA. The input for one-step reverse transcription and amplification was roughly 85-400 ng of either tissue mRNA or PBMC total RNA. Following bead purification, Illumina adapters were added by a secondary multiplex PCR, and libraries between 200 and 400 bp were gel-purified. The libraries contained internal 6-nucleotide barcodes that were used for demultiplexing. The libraries were sequenced on an Illumina MiSeq using 2x220 or 2x250 nucleotide paired-end reads. The paper's processing steps were these. FLASH 1.2.11 was used to merge paired reads, and BWA-MEM then aligned the reads to the GRCh37 human genome before TRA and TRB reads were extracted. V and J assignment used an IMGT-derived reference of cassette sequences and CDR3 motifs that included pseudogenes. Three-frame translation of reads was performed, and productive CDR3s were defined as those with a C...FGXG motif and no stop codons. Clonotypes were defined as unique combinations of V-J cassette pair and CDR3 amino acid sequence. Reads were filtered by Hamming distance, thresholded by each sample's sequence error rate in mapped regions. TCRdb reran the public reads through fastp at Q25 and MiXCR, keeping productive beta chains. Entries that share a CDR3 protein sequence are merged under the most common genes and DNA. TCRdb's processing, not the authors', yielded these V and J calls. The sample table holds more than 9,000 distinct CDR3 sequences, of which roughly 59% were seen once. Less than 25% of the sample belongs to the ten largest clones.

Sequencing was carried out using glioma tissue, nonneoplastic brain tissue, or PBMCs (not recorded which). This receptor chain uses TRBV12-3 or TRBV12-4 and TRBJ1-5; a tentative D call is TRBD1 (6 bases match). The sequence was obtained from a human donor with low-grade glioma or glioblastoma, undergoing nonglioma brain surgery, or in good health (not recorded which). The CDR3 sequence is CASSSNPRGRNQPQHF. The DNA sequence is as follows: TGTGCCAGCAGCTCCAACCCCAGGGGACGCAATCAGCCCCAGCATTTT.